This passage covers 30 T cell receptor beta chains from one sample sequenced in a study of chemoradiotherapy in HPV16-positive cancers. Data came from immunoSEQ multiplex PCR; TCRdb stores just in-frame clones and leaves some out. This table holds approximately 13,000 clones, around 74% found once. This specimen was collected from a patient who underwent chemoradiotherapy. These receptors originate from a human donor with HPV-associated anogenital cancer.

The CDR3 DNA reads TGCGCCAGCAGCTTGGCCGATGGAGGCACAGATACGCAGTATTTT. Its translation is CASSLADGGTDTQYF. This sequence joins TRBV5-1 and TRBJ2-3; D not certain. Germline-derived CDR1 and CDR2 are SGHRS and YFSETQ. The ends were cut back, 0 bases at V and 1 base at J, with 9 bases in the middle. The CDR3 is 15 residues long.

This clone was recorded a few times. The chain employs TRBV7-2 and TRBJ2-2, with TRBD1 matching over 7 bases. From germline, CDR1 is SGHTA and CDR2 FQGNSA. The CDR3 runs to 15 residues. V was clipped by 8 bases and J by 1 base; unmatched bases: 7. The CDR3 region is CASRKTGRNTGELFF. Written as DNA, the CDR3 is TGTGCCAGCCGTAAGACAGGGAGGAACACCGGGGAGCTGTTTTTT.

The chain recombines TRBV20-1 with TRBJ1-1; 7 bases match TRBD1. The length of the CDR3 is 10 residues. Germline-derived CDR1 and CDR2 are DFQATT and SNEGSKA (reference sequence). V shed 6 bases, J shed 7 bases, and the junction held 2 bases outside the gene matches. This CDR3 is CSARTGEAFF. CDR3 DNA sequence: TGCAGTGCGAGGACAGGTGAAGCTTTCTTT.

The CDR3 is CASRLGDYEQYF. The CDR3 nucleotides read TGTGCCAGCAGACTGGGGGACTACGAGCAGTACTTC. The chain recombines TRBV27 with TRBJ2-7, with D perhaps being TRBD1 or TRBD2 (5 bases each). Per the germline V gene, CDR1 is MNHEY and CDR2 is SMNVEV (reference sequence). The CDR3 length is 12 residues. Trimming left V 6 bases short and J 3 bases short, with 9 bases between.

The chain carries TRBV19 and TRBJ1-2, with D possibly being TRBD1 (5 bases). CDR1 is LNHDA and CDR2 is SQIVND in the germline V gene (reference sequence). V lost 6 bases and J 8 bases, leaving 10 bases between the germline ends. This CDR3 has 11 amino acids. This CDR3 is CASRVGEGYTF. CDR3 DNA sequence: TGTGCCAGTAGGGTGGGGGAAGGCTACACCTTC.

The CDR3 loop is CASSQDWTGLNNEQFF. The DNA for the CDR3 is TGTGCCAGCAGCCAAGATTGGACAGGGTTAAACAATGAGCAGTTCTTC. The chain has TRBV14 and TRBJ2-1; 8 nucleotides agree with TRBD1. Germline V gives CDR1 SGHDN, CDR2 FVKESK. The CDR3 extends over 16 amino acids. Trimming at V came to 0 bases and at J to 5 bases, leaving 6 bases not matched to a gene.

This clone was picked up one time. The J gene is TRBJ2-3, the V gene TRBV15; D is unclear. Trimming removed 4 bases at V and 2 bases at J, with 10 bases between. This CDR3 has 14 residues. Germline values: CDR1 LNHNV, CDR2 YYDKDF (reference sequence). CDR3 loop: CATSIRLSTDTQYF. CDR3 DNA sequence: TGTGCCACCAGCATTCGACTCTCCACAGATACGCAGTATTTT.

This clone showed up just once. This chain joins TRBV30 and TRBJ2-1, with D unresolved. Germline-derived CDR1 and CDR2 are GTSNPN and SVGIG (reference sequence). Trimming removed 7 bases at V and 7 bases at J, with 11 bases between. The CDR3 spans 11 residues. The CDR3 reads CASEEVNEQFF. CDR3 in DNA: TGTGCCTCCGAAGAGGTAAATGAGCAGTTCTTC.

The V and J genes are TRBV2 and TRBJ2-5; D uncertain. V lost 1 base to trimming and J lost 2 bases, with 8 bases between them. CDR1 SNHLY and CDR2 FYNNEI come from the germline V gene. There are 14 residues in the CDR3. Written as DNA, the CDR3 is TGTGCCAGCAGTGAAGGGCGGATTCAAGAGACCCAGTACTTC. Amino acids: CASSEGRIQETQYF.

This chain uses TRBV7-9 with TRBJ2-3; 8 bases match TRBD2. The CDR3 covers 14 residues. Looked up from germline, CDR1 is SEHNR and CDR2 is FQNEAQ (reference sequence). V shed 5 bases and J 2 bases; nucleotides not matched to a gene: 3. The CDR3 sequence: CASSVLAVTDTQYF. The CDR3 nucleotides read TGTGCCAGCAGCGTACTAGCGGTCACAGATACGCAGTATTTT.

The count of this clone is one. J is TRBJ1-1 and V is TRBV2; D ambiguous. This CDR3 is 13 amino acids long. Germline V gene lookup returns CDR1 SNHLY and CDR2 FYNNEI. V lost 6 bases to trimming and J lost 0 bases, with 8 bases between them. The CDR3 region is CASREQMNTEAFF. The CDR3 DNA follows: TGTGCCAGCAGGGAGCAAATGAACACTGAAGCTTTCTTT.

The chain combines TRBV7-9 with TRBJ1-2; TRBD1 is a possible D gene (5 bases). The V and J ends lost 3 bases and 7 bases respectively, with 18 bases between them. Looked up from germline, CDR1 is SEHNR and CDR2 is FQNEAQ (reference sequence). The CDR3 runs 15 residues. CDR3 region: CASSLGRTTLGGYTF. The CDR3 bases are TGTGCCAGCAGCTTGGGAAGGACAACGCTTGGTGGCTACACCTTC.

The J gene is TRBJ1-1, the V gene TRBV18; D perhaps matches TRBD1 (5 bases). Trimming took off 1 base at V and 4 bases at J, with 7 bases between the two ends. Germline V gives CDR1 KGHSH, CDR2 LQKENI. This CDR3 region has 13 residues. CDR3 nucleotide sequence: TGTGCCAGCTCACCACAGGGGACCACTGAAGCTTTCTTT. It encodes CASSPQGTTEAFF.

The gene calls are TRBV6-4 and TRBJ2-1; 10 positions agree with TRBD2. Trimming at V came to 0 bases and at J to 6 bases, leaving 5 bases not matched to a gene. This CDR3 is built from 16 residues. The V gene's germline CDR1 is MRHNA and CDR2 SNTAGT. In DNA, the CDR3 is TGTGCCAGCAGTGACTCAGGGACTAGCGCCATCAATGAGCAGTTCTTC. Encoded protein: CASSDSGTSAINEQFF.

The chain has TRBV7-9 and TRBJ2-5, with D maybe TRBD2 (5 bases). This CDR3 spans 15 amino acids. V lost 5 bases and J lost 5, with 18 bases in between. Germline V gives CDR1 SEHNR, CDR2 FQNEAQ (reference sequence). The chain's CDR3 is CASSTRESAVETQYF. The CDR3, as DNA: TGTGCCAGCAGCACCCGGGAATCCGCCGTTGAGACCCAGTACTTC.

The V gene is TRBV11-1, the J gene TRBJ2-1, with D hard to call. CDR1 is SGHAT and CDR2 is FQDESV in the germline V gene (reference sequence). The V gene lost 5 bases and the J gene lost 5 bases, with 4 bases spanning the gap. This CDR3 comprises 11 residues. The CDR3 DNA sequence: TGTGCCAGCAGCGTAAACAATGAGCAGTTCTTC. It yields the protein CASSVNNEQFF.

The V and J genes are TRBV6-6 and TRBJ1-2; D is unresolved. CDR1 and CDR2 from the germline V gene are MNHNY and SVGAGI (reference sequence). This CDR3 has 14 amino acids. V lost 3 bases to trimming and J lost 8 bases, with 16 bases between them. Here the CDR3 reads CASSYAPGSEGYTF. CDR3 coding DNA: TGTGCCAGCAGTTATGCCCCCGGGAGTGAGGGCTACACCTTC.

The chain combines TRBV14 with TRBJ2-7; 16 bases agree with TRBD2. Germline V gene lookup returns CDR1 SGHDN and CDR2 FVKESK. V trimming: 3 bases; J trimming: 3 bases; junction bases outside the gene matches: 8. The CDR3 is 18 residues long. In DNA, the CDR3 is TGTGCCAGCAGCCATTTTCTCGGGACTAGCGGGAGGGACTACGAGCAGTACTTC. Translating gives CASSHFLGTSGRDYEQYF.

The chain uses TRBV9 and TRBJ1-3; D remains unclear. The CDR3 runs to 16 residues. The ends were cut back, 4 bases at V and 8 bases at J, with 22 bases in the middle. Germline CDR1 SGDLS, CDR2 YYNGEE. CDR3 nucleotides: TGTGCCAGCAGCCATAACGTTATTCGTTCTGGGTACACCATATATTTT. Its protein is CASSHNVIRSGYTIYF.

V usage is TRBV2 and J usage is TRBJ1-2; tentative D call: TRBD1 (5 bases). Germline V gene sequence: CDR1 SNHLY, CDR2 FYNNEI. Trimming took 5 bases from V and 0 from J, leaving 19 bases between them. This CDR3 spans 17 amino acids. The CDR3 protein is CASSLWGVTDANYGYTF. CDR3 DNA: TGTGCCAGCAGTCTTTGGGGGGTGACAGATGCTAACTATGGCTACACCTTC.

The rearrangement links TRBV6-6 to TRBJ2-3; possible D gene TRBD2, 6 bases. Trimming took 10 bases from V and 6 from J, leaving 20 bases between them. From germline, CDR1 is MNHNY and CDR2 SVGAGI (reference sequence). There are 14 residues in the CDR3. Here the CDR3 DNA reads TGTGCCACACGACCAGCGGTCCGGGGGGATACGCAGTATTTT. Residues: CATRPAVRGDTQYF.

In DNA, the CDR3 is TGTGCCAGTAGCACCGGGACAGGCCCCTACGAGCAGTACTTC. Translating gives CASSTGTGPYEQYF. The V and J genes are TRBV19 and TRBJ2-5; 8 bases match TRBD1. The tail of the sequence fits TRBJ2-7 better, so the J call may be wrong. The germline gives CDR1 LNHDA, CDR2 SQIVND (reference sequence). The CDR3 runs to 14 residues.

The V and J genes are TRBV13 and TRBJ2-3; D is undetermined. The CDR3 is 14 residues long. Germline assignment: CDR1 PRHDT and CDR2 FYEKMQ (reference sequence). The V and J ends lost 5 bases and 1 base respectively, with 10 bases between them. This chain's CDR3 is CASSPGFRTDTQYF. CDR3 nucleotides: TGTGCCAGCAGCCCCGGTTTCCGCACAGATACGCAGTATTTT.

This chain connects TRBV13 to TRBJ2-3, with 10 positions matching TRBD2. The length of the CDR3 is 19 residues. Trimming cost V 4 bases and J 0 bases; bases outside gene matches: 13. Germline CDR1 PRHDT, CDR2 FYEKMQ (reference sequence). CDR3 amino acids: CASSSLGASGRLSTDTQYF. The CDR3 nucleotides are TGTGCCAGCAGCTCATTGGGGGCTAGCGGGAGACTGAGCACAGATACGCAGTATTTT.

This clone was observed a handful of times. The chain couples TRBV7-2 to TRBJ2-3; tentative D call: TRBD1 (6 bases). In germline, CDR1 is SGHTA, CDR2 FQGNSA. Trimming cost V 7 bases and J 4 bases, with 12 bases left between them. The CDR3 has 13 residues. The CDR3 loop reads CASTKRGSDTQYF. DNA for the CDR3: TGTGCCAGCACAAAGAGGGGGTCAGATACGCAGTATTTT.

V and J are TRBV11-2 and TRBJ2-1; no firm D call. There are 14 residues in the CDR3. Germline V gives CDR1 SGHAT, CDR2 FQNNGV. V lost 1 base, J lost 3 bases, and 7 bases lay in between. CDR3 DNA sequence: TGTGCCAGCAGCTTAGGCAATAACTACAATGAGCAGTTCTTC. It specifies CASSLGNNYNEQFF.

This clone was picked up a small number of times. This chain joins TRBV6-1 and TRBJ2-1; the D gene is possibly TRBD2 (6 bases). Germline values: CDR1 MNHNS, CDR2 SASEGT. The ends were cut back, 6 bases at V and 9 bases at J, with 9 bases in the middle. The CDR3 runs 11 residues. CDR3 DNA: TGTGCCAGCAGGGATAGCGGTGAGCAGTTCTTC. This sequence encodes CASRDSGEQFF.

This clone has a single count. The rearrangement links TRBV5-8 to TRBJ2-2; 9 positions agree with TRBD2. The germline V gene encodes CDR1 SGHTS and CDR2 YDEGEE. The CDR3 runs to 17 residues. V was pared by 2 bases and J by 1 base, with 6 bases of the junction left unmatched. The chain's CDR3 is CASSFPLAGLNTGELFF. In nucleotides, the CDR3 is TGTGCCAGCAGCTTTCCCCTAGCGGGACTGAACACCGGGGAGCTGTTTTTT. Supplemented by reference TRBV5-8 and TRBJ2-2, the full variable domain reads EAGVTQSPTHLIKTRGQQATLRCSPISGHTSVYWYQQALGLGLQFLLWYDEGEERNRGNFPPRFSGRQFPNYSSELNVNALELEDSALYLCASSFPLAGLNTGELFFGEGSRLTVL.

CDR3 protein: CASSIPPGEGNTEAFF. CDR3 in DNA: TGTGCCAGTAGTATACCCCCTGGGGAGGGGAACACTGAAGCTTTCTTT. The chain recombines TRBV19 with TRBJ1-1; D is unresolved. V was trimmed by 2 bases and J by 1 base, leaving 14 bases between them. Germline-derived CDR1 and CDR2 are LNHDA and SQIVND (reference sequence). The CDR3 loop spans 16 amino acids.

The rearrangement uses TRBV5-1 and TRBJ2-2, with 10 nucleotides matching TRBD2. Per germline, CDR1 SGHRS and CDR2 YFSETQ. This CDR3 is built from 16 residues. V was clipped by 4 bases and J by 5 bases; unmatched bases: 8. CDR3 coding DNA: TGCGCCAGCAGCCCCCGACTAGCGGGTAATACCGGGGAGCTGTTTTTT. The encoded protein is CASSPRLAGNTGELFF.